This TCR beta chain was recorded in a study of T cell repertoires in cytomegalovirus infection. Findings of the study overall: Accumulated public TCR beta family frequency recognized individuals carrying CMV together with the relevant HLA.

TCRdb processed the reads anew with MiXCR; each CDR3 protein has one entry. The repertoire has 110,000 to 150,000 distinct CDR3 sequences, roughly a third of them found once; the top ten carry around half. The germline CDR1 and CDR2 sequences are MNHGY and SAAAGT. There are 16 residues in the CDR3. Trimming cost V 2 bases and J 4 bases, with 18 bases left between them. Turning to this clonotype: Its target is unknown.

J is TRBJ2-7 and V is TRBV6-8; D is ambiguous. This sequence originates from a human donor in good health (CMV status not recorded). Some clones in this sample may be carry-over from other donors' samples. Specimen: CD8+ T cells from cultured PBMCs, collected from culture after CMV antigen stimulation. This CDR3 is CASSYTPSHAHYEQYF. In DNA form, the CDR3 reads TGTGCCAGCAGTTACACTCCGAGCCACGCGCATTACGAGCAGTACTTC.